A single sample is the source of the 7 T cell receptor beta chains below, sequenced in a study of B cell selection in AIRE deficiency. TCRdb's copy holds only in-frame clones and misses some; the assay was immunoSEQ multiplex PCR. The table lists tens of thousands of clones, around 93% of them singletons, with 0.95% to 1.3% in the top ten. The regulatory T cell sort gate was CD4+CD25hiCD127low/negative. Input material: CD4+CD25+ Tregs sorted from PBMCs. These receptors were obtained from a human donor in good health.

The CDR3 protein is CASGLSGGPSYEQYF. In DNA, the CDR3 is TGTGCTAGTGGTTTGAGCGGGGGGCCATCCTACGAGCAGTACTTC. The chain is built from TRBV12-5 and TRBJ2-7, with 9 bases matching TRBD2. With 2 bases clipped from V and 1 base from J, the junction kept 3 bases outside the gene matches. CDR3 length equals 15 residues. Germline V gives CDR1 LGHNT, CDR2 FRNRAP.

The genes are TRBV18 and TRBJ1-2; no clear D gene. The V gene lost 2 bases and the J gene lost 1 base, with 5 bases spanning the gap. CDR1 and CDR2 (germline): KGHSH, LQKENI. The CDR3 spans 13 residues. CDR3 loop: CASSPNNNYGYTF. CDR3 bases: TGTGCCAGCTCACCAAACAATAACTATGGCTACACCTTC.

The chain has TRBV5-1 and TRBJ2-4; the match to TRBD1 covers 11 bases. V trimming: 4 bases; J trimming: 0 bases; junction bases outside the gene matches: 12. The CDR3 has 19 residues. Germline values: CDR1 SGHRS, CDR2 YFSETQ. The CDR3 bases are TGCGCCAGCAGCCCGATGGGGACAGGGGGAATATTAGCCAAAAACATTCAGTACTTC. As protein: CASSPMGTGGILAKNIQYF.

The V and J genes are TRBV5-1 and TRBJ1-2, with TRBD1 identical over 8 bases. The CDR3 totals 15 residues. V trimming: 1 base; J trimming: 7 bases; junction bases outside the gene matches: 9. Germline V gene data show CDR1 as SGHRS and CDR2 as YFSETQ. CDR3 sequence: CASSLLGQGASGYTF. For the CDR3, the DNA is TGCGCCAGCAGCTTGCTTGGGCAGGGGGCCAGTGGCTACACCTTC.

The rearrangement links TRBV6-8 to TRBJ1-1; 9 nucleotides line up with TRBD1. Germline V CDR1 and CDR2: MNHGY, SAAAGT. Losses at the gene ends were 0 bases for V and 0 bases for J; bases not matched to a gene: 11. The CDR3 runs 19 residues. CDR3 protein: CASSYSIAGTGHMNTEAFF. CDR3 coding DNA: TGTGCCAGCAGTTACTCGATCGCCGGGACAGGGCACATGAACACTGAAGCTTTCTTT.

The V gene is TRBV5-1, the J gene TRBJ2-3, with no clear D. This CDR3 has 14 residues. Trimming took 1 base from V and 3 from J, leaving 9 bases between them. In germline, CDR1 is SGHRS, CDR2 YFSETQ. CDR3 coding DNA: TGCGCCAGCAGCTTGTTAGGTGAGACAGATACGCAGTATTTT. The encoded protein is CASSLLGETDTQYF.

This chain connects TRBV27 to TRBJ2-2; TRBD2 matches at 10 bases. The CDR3 runs to 14 residues. Germline assignment: CDR1 MNHEY and CDR2 SMNVEV (reference sequence). With 9 bases clipped from V and 2 bases from J, the junction kept 3 bases outside the gene matches. CDR3 sequence (DNA): TGTGCCAGTAGGACTAGCGGCAACACCGGGGAGCTGTTTTTT. Amino acids: CASRTSGNTGELFF.